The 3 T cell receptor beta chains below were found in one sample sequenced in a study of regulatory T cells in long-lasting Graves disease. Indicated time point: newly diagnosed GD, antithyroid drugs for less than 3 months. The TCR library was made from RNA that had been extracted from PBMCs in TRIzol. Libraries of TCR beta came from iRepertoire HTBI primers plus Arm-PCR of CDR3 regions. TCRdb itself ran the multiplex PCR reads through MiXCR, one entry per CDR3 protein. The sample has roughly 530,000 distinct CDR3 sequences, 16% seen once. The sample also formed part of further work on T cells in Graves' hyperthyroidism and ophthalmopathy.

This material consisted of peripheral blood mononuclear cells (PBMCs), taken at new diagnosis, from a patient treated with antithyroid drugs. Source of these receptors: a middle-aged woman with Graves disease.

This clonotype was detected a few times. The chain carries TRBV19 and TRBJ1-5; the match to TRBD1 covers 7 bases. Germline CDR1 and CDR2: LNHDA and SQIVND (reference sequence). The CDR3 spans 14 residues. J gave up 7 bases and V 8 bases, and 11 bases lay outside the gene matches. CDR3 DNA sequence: TGTGCCAGTCATAGTATAGGGGGCTGGCAGCCCCAGCATTTT. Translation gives CASHSIGGWQPQHF.

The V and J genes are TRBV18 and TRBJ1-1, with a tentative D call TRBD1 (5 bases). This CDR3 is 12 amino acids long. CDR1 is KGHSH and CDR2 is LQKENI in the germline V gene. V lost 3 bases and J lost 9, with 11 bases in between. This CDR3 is CASSPGAGQAFF. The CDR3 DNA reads TGTGCCAGCTCACCCGGAGCGGGACAAGCTTTCTTT.

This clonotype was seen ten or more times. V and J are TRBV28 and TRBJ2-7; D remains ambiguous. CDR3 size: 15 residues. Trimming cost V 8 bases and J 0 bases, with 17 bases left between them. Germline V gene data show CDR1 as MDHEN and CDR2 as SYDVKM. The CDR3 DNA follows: TGTGCCAGCTCGCCTCGTAGGGTGACCTCCTACGAGCAGTACTTC. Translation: CASSPRRVTSYEQYF.